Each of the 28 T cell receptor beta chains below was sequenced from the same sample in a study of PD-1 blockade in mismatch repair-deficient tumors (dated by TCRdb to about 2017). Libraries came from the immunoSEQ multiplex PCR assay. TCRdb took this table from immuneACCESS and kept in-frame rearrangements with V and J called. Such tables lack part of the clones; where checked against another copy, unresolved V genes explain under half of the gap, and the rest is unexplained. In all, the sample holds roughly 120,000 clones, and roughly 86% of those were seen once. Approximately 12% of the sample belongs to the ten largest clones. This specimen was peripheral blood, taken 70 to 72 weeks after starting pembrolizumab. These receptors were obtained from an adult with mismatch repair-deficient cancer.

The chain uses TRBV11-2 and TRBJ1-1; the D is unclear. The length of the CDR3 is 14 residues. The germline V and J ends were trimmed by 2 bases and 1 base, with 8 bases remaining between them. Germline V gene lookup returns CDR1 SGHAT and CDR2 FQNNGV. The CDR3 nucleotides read TGTGCCAGCAGCTTAATAACGGCGAACACTGAAGCTTTCTTT. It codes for CASSLITANTEAFF.

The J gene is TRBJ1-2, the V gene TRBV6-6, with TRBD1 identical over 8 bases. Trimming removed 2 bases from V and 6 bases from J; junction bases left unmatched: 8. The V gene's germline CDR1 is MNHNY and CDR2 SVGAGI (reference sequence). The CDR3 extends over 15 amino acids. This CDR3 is CASSYTDRDVDGYTF. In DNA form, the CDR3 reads TGTGCCAGCAGTTACACGGACAGGGACGTTGATGGCTACACCTTC.

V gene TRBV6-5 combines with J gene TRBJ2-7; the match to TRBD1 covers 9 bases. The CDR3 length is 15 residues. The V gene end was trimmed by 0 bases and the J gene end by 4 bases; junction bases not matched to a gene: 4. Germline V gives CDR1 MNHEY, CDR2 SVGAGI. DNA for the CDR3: TGTGCCAGCAGTTACTCGATGGGGACAGGGTACGAGCAGTACTTC. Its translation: CASSYSMGTGYEQYF.

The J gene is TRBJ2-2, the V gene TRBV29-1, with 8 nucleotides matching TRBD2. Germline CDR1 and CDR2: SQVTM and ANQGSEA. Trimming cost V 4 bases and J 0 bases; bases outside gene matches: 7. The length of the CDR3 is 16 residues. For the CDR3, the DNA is TGCAGCGTTGGGAGGGGAGCGGGAGCGAACACCGGGGAGCTGTTTTTT. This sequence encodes CSVGRGAGANTGELFF.

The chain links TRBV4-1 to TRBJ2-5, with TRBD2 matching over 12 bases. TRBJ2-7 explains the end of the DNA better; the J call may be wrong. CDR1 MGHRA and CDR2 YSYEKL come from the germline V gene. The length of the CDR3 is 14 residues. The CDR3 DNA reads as TGCGCCAGCAGCCAAACTAGCGGGAGGACCGAGCAGTACTTC. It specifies CASSQTSGRTEQYF.

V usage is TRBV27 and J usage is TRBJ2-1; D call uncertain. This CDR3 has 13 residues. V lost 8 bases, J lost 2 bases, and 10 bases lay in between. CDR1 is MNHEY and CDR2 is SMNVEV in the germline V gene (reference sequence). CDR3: CASGTGTYNEQFF. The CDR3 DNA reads TGTGCCAGCGGAACTGGGACCTACAATGAGCAGTTCTTC.

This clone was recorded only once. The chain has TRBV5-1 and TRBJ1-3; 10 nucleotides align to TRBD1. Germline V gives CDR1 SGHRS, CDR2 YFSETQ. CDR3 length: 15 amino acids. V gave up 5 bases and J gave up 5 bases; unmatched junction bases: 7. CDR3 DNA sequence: TGCGCCAGCAGACGGGACAGGGGTACGAGAAACACCATATATTTT. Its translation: CASRRDRGTRNTIYF.

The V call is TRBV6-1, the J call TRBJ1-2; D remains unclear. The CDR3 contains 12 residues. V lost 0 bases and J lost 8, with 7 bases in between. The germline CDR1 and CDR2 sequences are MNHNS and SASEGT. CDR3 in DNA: TGTGCCAGCAGTGAAGCAGGTTGGGGCTACACCTTC. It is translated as CASSEAGWGYTF.

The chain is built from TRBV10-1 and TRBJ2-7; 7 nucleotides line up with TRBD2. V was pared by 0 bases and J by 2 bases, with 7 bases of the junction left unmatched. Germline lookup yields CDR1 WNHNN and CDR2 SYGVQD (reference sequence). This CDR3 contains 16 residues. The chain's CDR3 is CASSESLAERTYEQYF. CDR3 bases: TGCGCCAGCAGTGAGTCTCTAGCGGAACGGACCTACGAGCAGTACTTC.

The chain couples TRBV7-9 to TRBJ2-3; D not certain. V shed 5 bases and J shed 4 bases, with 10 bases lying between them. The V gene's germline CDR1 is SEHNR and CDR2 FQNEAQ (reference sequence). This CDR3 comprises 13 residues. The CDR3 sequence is CASSPRTADTQYF. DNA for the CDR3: TGTGCCAGCAGCCCCCGGACGGCAGATACGCAGTATTTT.

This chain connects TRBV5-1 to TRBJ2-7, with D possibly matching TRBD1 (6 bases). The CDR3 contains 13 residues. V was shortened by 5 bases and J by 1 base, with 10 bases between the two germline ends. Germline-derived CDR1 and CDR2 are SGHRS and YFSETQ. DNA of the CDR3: TGCGCCAGCAGAAAGACAGGATCCTACGAGCAGTACTTC. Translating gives CASRKTGSYEQYF.

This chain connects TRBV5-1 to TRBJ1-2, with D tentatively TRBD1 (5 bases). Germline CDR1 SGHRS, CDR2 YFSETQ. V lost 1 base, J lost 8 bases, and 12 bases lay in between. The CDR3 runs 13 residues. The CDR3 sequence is CASSLQGGQGYTF. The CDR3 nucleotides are TGCGCCAGCAGCTTGCAGGGAGGGCAGGGCTACACCTTC.

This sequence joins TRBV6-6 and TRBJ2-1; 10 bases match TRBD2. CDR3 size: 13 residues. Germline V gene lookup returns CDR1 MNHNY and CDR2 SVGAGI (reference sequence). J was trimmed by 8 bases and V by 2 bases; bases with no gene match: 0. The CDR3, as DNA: TGTGCCAGCAGTTACGGGACTAGCGATGAGCAGTTCTTC. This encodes CASSYGTSDEQFF.

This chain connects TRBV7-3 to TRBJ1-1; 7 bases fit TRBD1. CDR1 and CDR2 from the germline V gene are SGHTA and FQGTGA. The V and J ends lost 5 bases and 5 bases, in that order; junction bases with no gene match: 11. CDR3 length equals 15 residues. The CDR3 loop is CASSPSLTGRTEAFF. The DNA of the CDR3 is TGTGCCAGCAGCCCCTCACTGACAGGGAGGACTGAAGCTTTCTTT.

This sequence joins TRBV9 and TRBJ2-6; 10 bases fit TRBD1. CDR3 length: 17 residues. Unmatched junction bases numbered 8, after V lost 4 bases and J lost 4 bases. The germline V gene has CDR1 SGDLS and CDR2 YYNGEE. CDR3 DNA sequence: TGTGCCAGCAGCTTTCGACAGGGGGCATCGGGGGCCAACGTCCTGACTTTC. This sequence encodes CASSFRQGASGANVLTF.

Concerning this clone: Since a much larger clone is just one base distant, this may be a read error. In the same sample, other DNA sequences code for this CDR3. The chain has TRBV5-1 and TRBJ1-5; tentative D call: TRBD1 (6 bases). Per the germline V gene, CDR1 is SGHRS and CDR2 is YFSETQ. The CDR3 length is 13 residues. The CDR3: CASRIDRNQPQHF. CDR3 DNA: TGCGCCAGCAGAATAGACAGGAATCAACCCCAGCATTTT.

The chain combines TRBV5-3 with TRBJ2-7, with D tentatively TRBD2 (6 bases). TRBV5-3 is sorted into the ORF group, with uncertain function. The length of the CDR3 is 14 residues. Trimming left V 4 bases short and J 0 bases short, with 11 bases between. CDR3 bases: TGTGCCAGAAGCCCTTGGACTATCTCCTACGAGCAGTACTTC. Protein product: CARSPWTISYEQYF.

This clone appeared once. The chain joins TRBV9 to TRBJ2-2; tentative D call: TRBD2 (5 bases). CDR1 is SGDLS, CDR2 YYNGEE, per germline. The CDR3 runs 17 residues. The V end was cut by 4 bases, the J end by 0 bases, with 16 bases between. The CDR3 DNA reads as TGTGCCAGCAGCCCAGTAGGTACGGGAACGAACACCGGGGAGCTGTTTTTT. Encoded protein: CASSPVGTGTNTGELFF. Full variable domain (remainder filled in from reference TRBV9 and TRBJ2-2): DSGVTQTPKHLITATGQRVTLRCSPRSGDLSVYWYQQSLDQGLQFLIQYYNGEERAKGNILERFSAQQFPDLHSELNLSSLELGDSALYFCASSPVGTGTNTGELFFGEGSRLTVL.

The CDR3: CAWSGGGTGNTIYF. Here the CDR3 DNA reads TGTGCCTGGAGTGGGGGGGGCACTGGAAACACCATATATTTT. V and J are TRBV30 and TRBJ1-3; D might be TRBD1 (6 bases). There are 14 residues in the CDR3. The V and J ends lost 1 base and 2 bases respectively, with 9 bases between them. Per the germline V gene, CDR1 is GTSNPN and CDR2 is SVGIG (reference sequence).

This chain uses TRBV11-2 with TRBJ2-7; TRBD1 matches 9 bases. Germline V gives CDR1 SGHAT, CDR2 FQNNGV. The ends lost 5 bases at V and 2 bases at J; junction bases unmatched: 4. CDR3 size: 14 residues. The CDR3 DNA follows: TGTGCCAGCAGCCAGGGACAGGGCCCCTACGAGCAGTACTTC. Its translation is CASSQGQGPYEQYF. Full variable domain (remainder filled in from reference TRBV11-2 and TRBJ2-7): EAGVAQSPRYKIIEKRQSVAFWCNPISGHATLYWYQQILGQGPKLLIQFQNNGVVDDSQLPKDRFSAERLKGVDSTLKIQPAKLEDSAVYLCASSQGQGPYEQYFGPGTRLTVT.

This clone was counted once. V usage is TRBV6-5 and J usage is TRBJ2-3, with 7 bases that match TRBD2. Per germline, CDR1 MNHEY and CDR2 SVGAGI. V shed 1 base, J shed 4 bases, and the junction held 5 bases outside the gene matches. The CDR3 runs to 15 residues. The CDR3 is CASSYFAGAADTQYF. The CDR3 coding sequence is TGTGCCAGCAGTTACTTCGCGGGAGCGGCAGATACGCAGTATTTT.

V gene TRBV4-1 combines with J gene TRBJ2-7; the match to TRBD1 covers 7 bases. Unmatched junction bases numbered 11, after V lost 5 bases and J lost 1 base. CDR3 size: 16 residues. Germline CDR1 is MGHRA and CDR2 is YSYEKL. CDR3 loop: CASSIDPGQSSYEQYF. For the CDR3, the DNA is TGCGCCAGCAGCATCGACCCGGGACAGAGTTCCTACGAGCAGTACTTC.

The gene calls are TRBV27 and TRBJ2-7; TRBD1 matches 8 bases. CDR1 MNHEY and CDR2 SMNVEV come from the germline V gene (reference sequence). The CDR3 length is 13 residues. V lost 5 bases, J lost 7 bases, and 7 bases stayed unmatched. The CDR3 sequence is CASSRAGGREQYF. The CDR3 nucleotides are TGTGCCAGCAGTAGGGCAGGGGGCCGGGAGCAGTACTTC.

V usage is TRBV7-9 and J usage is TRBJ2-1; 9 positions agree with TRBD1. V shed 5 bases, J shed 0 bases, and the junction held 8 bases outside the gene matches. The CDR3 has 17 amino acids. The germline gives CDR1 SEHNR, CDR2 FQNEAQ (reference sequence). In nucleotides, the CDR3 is TGTGCCAGCAGCCCCGGGACAGGGACCCTCTCCTACAATGAGCAGTTCTTC. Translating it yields CASSPGTGTLSYNEQFF.

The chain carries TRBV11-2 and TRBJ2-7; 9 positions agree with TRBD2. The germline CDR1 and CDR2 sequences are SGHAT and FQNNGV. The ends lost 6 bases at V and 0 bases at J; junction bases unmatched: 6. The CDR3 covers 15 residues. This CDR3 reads CASSSTSGSSYEQYF. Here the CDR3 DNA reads TGTGCCAGCAGTTCGACTAGCGGTAGCTCCTACGAGCAGTACTTC. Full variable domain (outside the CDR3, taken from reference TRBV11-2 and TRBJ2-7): EAGVAQSPRYKIIEKRQSVAFWCNPISGHATLYWYQQILGQGPKLLIQFQNNGVVDDSQLPKDRFSAERLKGVDSTLKIQPAKLEDSAVYLCASSSTSGSSYEQYFGPGTRLTVT.

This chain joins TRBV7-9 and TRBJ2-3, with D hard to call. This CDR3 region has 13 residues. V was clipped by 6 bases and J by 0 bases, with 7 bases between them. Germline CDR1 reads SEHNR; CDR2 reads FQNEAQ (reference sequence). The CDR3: CASRVSSTDTQYF. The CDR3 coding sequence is TGTGCCAGCAGGGTTTCTAGCACAGATACGCAGTATTTT.

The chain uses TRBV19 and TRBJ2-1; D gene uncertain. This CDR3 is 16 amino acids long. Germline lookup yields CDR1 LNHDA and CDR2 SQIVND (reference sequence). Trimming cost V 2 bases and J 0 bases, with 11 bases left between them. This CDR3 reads CASSIRAEGSYNEQFF. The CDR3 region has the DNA TGTGCCAGTAGTATACGTGCGGAAGGCTCCTACAATGAGCAGTTCTTC.

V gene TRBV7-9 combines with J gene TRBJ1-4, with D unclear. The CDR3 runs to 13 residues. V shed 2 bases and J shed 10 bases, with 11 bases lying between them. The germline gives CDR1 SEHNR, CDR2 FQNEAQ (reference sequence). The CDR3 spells CASSLNTGGKLFF. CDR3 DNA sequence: TGTGCCAGCAGCTTAAATACGGGAGGAAAACTGTTTTTT.